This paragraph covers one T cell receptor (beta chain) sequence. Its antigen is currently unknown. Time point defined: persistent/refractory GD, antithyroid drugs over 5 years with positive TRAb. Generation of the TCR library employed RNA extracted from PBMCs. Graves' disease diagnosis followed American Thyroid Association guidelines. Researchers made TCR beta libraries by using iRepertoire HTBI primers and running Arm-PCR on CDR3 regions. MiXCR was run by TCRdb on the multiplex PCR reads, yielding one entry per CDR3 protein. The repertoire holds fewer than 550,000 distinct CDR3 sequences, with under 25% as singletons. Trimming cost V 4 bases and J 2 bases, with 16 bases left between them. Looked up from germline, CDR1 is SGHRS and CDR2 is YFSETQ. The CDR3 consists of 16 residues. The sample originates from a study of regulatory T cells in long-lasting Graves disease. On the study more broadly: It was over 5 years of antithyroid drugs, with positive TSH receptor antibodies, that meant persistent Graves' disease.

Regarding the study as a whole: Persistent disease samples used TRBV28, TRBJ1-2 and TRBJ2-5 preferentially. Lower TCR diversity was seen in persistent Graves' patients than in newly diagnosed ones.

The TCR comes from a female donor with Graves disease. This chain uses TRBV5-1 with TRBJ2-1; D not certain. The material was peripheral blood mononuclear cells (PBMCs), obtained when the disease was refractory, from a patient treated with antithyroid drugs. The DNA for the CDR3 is TGCGCCAGCAGCACCACCAATCCCGCTCCCTACAATGAGCAGTTCTTC. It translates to CASSTTNPAPYNEQFF.